The 26 T cell receptor beta chains below come from one sample, sequenced in a study of blood T cells in healthy people across ages. Then a second PCR, running roughly 6 to 11 cycles, was carried out with a sample-barcoded 5' primer and a J-beta primer mix. A single record per CDR3 protein comes from TCRdb applying MiXCR to the 5' RACE reads. The sample holds about 1.8 million distinct CDR3 sequences, roughly 50% seen once. Material for sequencing was blood. Every receptor here comes from a woman in her forties in good health.

As DNA, the CDR3 is TGTGCCACCAGCGGGCGGGGACTACTAGCCAAAAACATTCAGTACTTC. Its translation is CATSGRGLLAKNIQYF. The chain combines TRBV15 with TRBJ2-4; the match to TRBD2 covers 7 bases. Germline CDR1 is LNHNV and CDR2 is YYDKDF (reference sequence). The ends lost 5 bases at V and 0 bases at J; junction bases unmatched: 7. The CDR3 has 16 residues.

This chain connects TRBV4-2 to TRBJ2-3, with 9 nucleotides matching TRBD2. Germline CDR1 is LGHNA and CDR2 is YNFKEQ. The CDR3 length is 19 residues. Trimming removed 0 bases from V and 2 bases from J; junction bases left unmatched: 12. The chain's CDR3 is CASSQDGTSGPGPTDTQYF. CDR3 DNA: TGTGCCAGCAGCCAAGATGGTACTAGCGGGCCAGGCCCCACAGATACGCAGTATTTT.

The chain has TRBV7-8 and TRBJ2-6; D not certain. Germline V gives CDR1 SGHVS, CDR2 FQNEAQ. This CDR3 comprises 17 residues. Trimming removed 1 base from V and 0 bases from J, with 10 bases in between. The CDR3: CASSLGFPDSGANVLTF. The CDR3 nucleotides read TGTGCCAGCAGCTTAGGTTTCCCGGACTCTGGGGCCAACGTCCTGACTTTC.

This chain links TRBV3-1 with TRBJ2-3; tentative D call: TRBD1 (5 bases). The CDR3 length is 15 residues. CDR1 LGHDT and CDR2 YNNKEL come from the germline V gene (reference sequence). With 8 bases removed from V and 2 bases from J, the gap between germline ends came to 17 bases. Written as DNA, the CDR3 is TGTGCCAGCGGGGCTACCGATCCTTTCACAGATACGCAGTATTTT. This codes for CASGATDPFTDTQYF.

The genes are TRBV14 and TRBJ2-4; possibly TRBD1 or TRBD2 for D (6 bases each). The CDR3 spans 18 residues. Germline values: CDR1 SGHDN, CDR2 FVKESK. Trimming took off 1 base at V and 0 bases at J, with 16 bases between the two ends. The chain's CDR3 is CASSQVKEGGLAKNIQYF. CDR3 sequence (DNA): TGTGCCAGCAGCCAAGTCAAGGAGGGGGGACTAGCCAAAAACATTCAGTACTTC.

A few counts support this clonotype. As DNA, the CDR3 is TGTGCCAGCACCAACTTTGCTGAGGGAATCAACTATGGCTACACCTTC. Its protein is CASTNFAEGINYGYTF. The V call is TRBV28, the J call TRBJ1-2; D is ambiguous. Trimming cost V 7 bases and J 2 bases, with 20 bases left between them. CDR1 and CDR2 from the germline V gene are MDHEN and SYDVKM. This CDR3 comprises 16 residues.

Details on this clonotype: A clone one base away is much larger, so this may be a read error. This chain connects TRBV7-2 to TRBJ1-2; TRBD1 matches at 8 bases. With V trimmed by 5 bases and J by 7 bases, 3 bases remained unmatched. Germline loops: CDR1 SGHTA, CDR2 FQGNSA. This CDR3 comprises 12 residues. CDR3 DNA: TGTGCCAGCAGCCATACAGGGGGTGGCTACACCTTC. Translation: CASSHTGGGYTF.

This clonotype was detected only a few times. V and J are TRBV11-3 and TRBJ2-4; D is unresolved. Per germline, CDR1 SGHNT and CDR2 YENEEA. This CDR3 has 13 amino acids. Trimming took off 4 bases at V and 4 bases at J, with 8 bases between the two ends. The DNA of the CDR3 is TGTGCCAGCAGCTCGTCCGGGAAAAACATTCAGTACTTC. Translating it yields CASSSSGKNIQYF.

This clonotype was observed once. J is TRBJ1-5 and V is TRBV3-1; D uncertain. The V gene lost 1 base and the J gene lost 5 bases, with 6 bases spanning the gap. Germline CDR1 and CDR2: LGHDT and YNNKEL (reference sequence). This CDR3 is 13 amino acids long. The CDR3 nucleotides read TGTGCCAGCAGCCAAGGGGCCTATCAGCCCCAGCATTTT. Its translation is CASSQGAYQPQHF.

This clonotype turned up a few times. The chain has TRBV7-2 and TRBJ2-1; D may be TRBD1 (6 bases). CDR1 is SGHTA, CDR2 FQGNSA, per germline. The CDR3 is made up of 14 amino acids. V was clipped by 5 bases and J by 4 bases, with 12 bases between them. Written as DNA, the CDR3 is TGTGCCAGCAGCCAAAGACAGGTATACAATGAGCAGTTCTTC. This sequence encodes CASSQRQVYNEQFF.

On this clonotype: Mismatch with germline at one junction end may stem from a read error. The J gene is TRBJ1-6, the V gene TRBV7-2; TRBD1 is a possible D gene (5 bases). CDR1 is SGHTA, CDR2 FQGNSA, per germline. The CDR3 consists of 15 residues. CDR3 loop: CASNLLWQGNSPLHF. CDR3 DNA sequence: TGTGCCAGCAACTTATTGTGGCAGGGAAATTCACCCCTCCACTTT.

This clonotype came up a few times. The rearrangement links TRBV12-5 to TRBJ2-3; the match to TRBD2 covers 7 bases. This CDR3 has 14 residues. Trimming at V came to 5 bases and at J to 6 bases, leaving 8 bases not matched to a gene. Germline values: CDR1 LGHNT, CDR2 FRNRAP. The CDR3 reads CASGLGGVRDTQYF. The DNA of the CDR3 is TGTGCTAGTGGTCTTGGGGGGGTCCGGGATACGCAGTATTTT. Combining the CDR3 with reference TRBV12-5 and TRBJ2-3 gives the whole variable domain DARVTQTPRHKVTEMGQEVTMRCQPILGHNTVFWYRQTMMQGLELLAYFRNRAPLDDSGMPKDRFSAEMPDATLATLKIQPSEPRDSAVYFCASGLGGVRDTQYFGPGTRLTVL.

The chain links TRBV20-1 to TRBJ1-4; 7 bases are shared with TRBD1. The CDR3 consists of 14 residues. CDR1 and CDR2 (germline): DFQATT, SNEGSKA (reference sequence). Germline trimming cut 8 bases from V and 0 bases from J; bases unmatched to any gene: 6. CDR3 DNA: TGCAGTACGGGGACAGACGCAACTAATGAAAAACTGTTTTTT. Its protein is CSTGTDATNEKLFF.

This clonotype was seen repeatedly, ten times or more. V usage is TRBV29-1 and J usage is TRBJ2-7, with a tentative D call TRBD2 (5 bases). Per the germline V gene, CDR1 is SQVTM and CDR2 is ANQGSEA. The CDR3 spans 11 residues. Trimming shortened V by 2 bases and J by 6 bases, and 8 bases separated the two germline ends. This CDR3 is CSVESGSEQYF. Here the CDR3 DNA reads TGCAGCGTTGAAAGTGGGAGCGAGCAGTACTTC.

The chain carries TRBV27 and TRBJ2-1; 9 nucleotides agree with TRBD1. Germline assignment: CDR1 MNHEY and CDR2 SMNVEV (reference sequence). CDR3 size: 16 residues. V shed 4 bases and J 7 bases; nucleotides not matched to a gene: 11. The CDR3 loop reads CASSSPRTGVWNEQFF. The CDR3 DNA is TGTGCCAGCAGTTCGCCCCGGACAGGGGTCTGGAATGAGCAGTTCTTC.

The chain recombines TRBV20-1 with TRBJ2-7; D may match TRBD1 or TRBD2 (6 bases each). Trimming shortened V by 5 bases and J by 3 bases, and 14 bases separated the two germline ends. CDR3 length equals 13 residues. Germline V lookup: CDR1 DFQATT, CDR2 SNEGSKA (reference sequence). Here the CDR3 reads CSAGGLGGYEQYF. CDR3 sequence (DNA): TGCAGTGCTGGGGGCCTCGGGGGCTACGAGCAGTACTTC.

The chain employs TRBV6-5 and TRBJ2-1, with 9 bases fitting TRBD1. The DNA end favors TRBJ2-7, so the J call may be wrong. The CDR3 is 18 amino acids. The germline gives CDR1 MNHEY, CDR2 SVGAGI. For the CDR3, the DNA is TGTGCCAGCAGTTATCGGGGACAGGGCCCAACCGGCCACAATGAGCAGTACTTC. Translating gives CASSYRGQGPTGHNEQYF.

The rearrangement uses TRBV13 and TRBJ1-2; no clear D gene. This CDR3 has 15 amino acids. Deletions cut 1 base from V and 3 bases from J, with 12 bases between. The germline gives CDR1 PRHDT, CDR2 FYEKMQ (reference sequence). As DNA, the CDR3 is TGTGCCAGCAGCTTAGTCAGAAGAACCTACTATGGCTACACCTTC. Translating gives CASSLVRRTYYGYTF.

This clonotype was found a few times. This CDR3 reads CASSLVQESIQYF. Here the CDR3 DNA reads TGTGCCAGCAGCTTAGTACAGGAGAGCATTCAGTACTTC. The chain carries TRBV7-9 and TRBJ2-4; tentatively, D is TRBD1 (5 bases). V gave up 1 base and J gave up 9 bases, with 10 bases separating them. The CDR3 totals 13 residues. Germline CDR1 is SEHNR and CDR2 is FQNEAQ (reference sequence).

The V and J genes are TRBV7-2 and TRBJ2-7; a weak D match, TRBD1 (5 bases). CDR1 is SGHTA, CDR2 FQGNSA, per germline. This CDR3 is 15 amino acids long. Trimming stripped 1 base from V and 0 bases from J, with 10 bases between. The chain's CDR3 is CASSLGGMGSYEQYF. CDR3 DNA: TGTGCCAGCAGCTTAGGGGGCATGGGCTCCTACGAGCAGTACTTC.

V and J are TRBV5-1 and TRBJ2-5, with TRBD1 identical over 10 bases. The end of the DNA fits TRBJ2-7 better, so the J call may be wrong. Germline loops: CDR1 SGHRS, CDR2 YFSETQ. There are 15 residues in the CDR3. The CDR3 region is CATKRGGQGPYEQYF. The CDR3 DNA sequence: TGCGCCACCAAACGTGGGGGACAGGGGCCTTACGAGCAGTACTTC.

The chain combines TRBV7-6 with TRBJ2-4; D call uncertain. The DNA matches TRBJ2-7 better at its end, which makes the J call doubtful. This CDR3 comprises 14 residues. Germline assignment: CDR1 SGHVS and CDR2 FNYEAQ. CDR3 loop: CASSLEMTNYEQYF. DNA of the CDR3: TGTGCCAGCAGCTTAGAGATGACGAACTACGAGCAGTACTTC.

V gene TRBV6-1 combines with J gene TRBJ2-3; unclear D gene. This CDR3 is built from 16 residues. V shed 5 bases and J shed 0 bases, with 15 bases lying between them. CDR1 MNHNS and CDR2 SASEGT come from the germline V gene. CDR3 in DNA: TGTGCCAGCAGTCGGAACGGGCAATCTAGCACAGATACGCAGTATTTT. Its translation is CASSRNGQSSTDTQYF.

The chain carries TRBV7-2 and TRBJ2-1; D gene unclear. The germline CDR1 and CDR2 sequences are SGHTA and FQGNSA. The CDR3 is 12 amino acids. V was pared by 5 bases and J by 6 bases, with 8 bases between. The CDR3 sequence: CASSRGPNEQFF. The CDR3 DNA reads as TGTGCCAGCAGCAGAGGACCCAATGAGCAGTTCTTC.

This chain connects TRBV3-1 to TRBJ1-1; the D gene is possibly TRBD1 (6 bases). The CDR3 totals 12 residues. Trimming shortened V by 1 base and J by 10 bases, and 10 bases separated the two germline ends. CDR1 LGHDT and CDR2 YNNKEL come from the germline V gene (reference sequence). CDR3: CASSQGPGAAFF. The CDR3 DNA reads TGTGCCAGCAGCCAAGGCCCAGGGGCAGCTTTCTTT.

The genes are TRBV6-5 and TRBJ2-5, with 9 nucleotides matching TRBD2. This CDR3 spans 15 amino acids. The V gene's germline CDR1 is MNHEY and CDR2 SVGAGI. V was pared by 10 bases and J by 2 bases, with 11 bases of the junction left unmatched. The CDR3 DNA sequence: TGTGCCACCGCCGGTAGCGGGGGTATGCAAGAGACCCAGTACTTC. Translation: CATAGSGGMQETQYF.